Shown below are 8 T cell receptor beta chains from a single sample sequenced in a study of PD-L1 blockade in urothelial cancer. Stated time point: pretreatment peripheral blood. Assay used: immunoSEQ multiplex PCR; TCRdb lists only in-frame clones, some missing. There are approximately 52,000 clones in the sample; 85% occur only once, and less than 20% lies in the top ten. The source was PBMCs, collected around atezolizumab (anti-PD-L1) treatment. The receptors originated from a man between 65 and 85 years old with urothelial cancer.

This sequence joins TRBV4-1 and TRBJ1-5, with TRBD1 matching over 8 bases. The CDR3 is 15 amino acids. The junction had 3 bases not matched to a gene; V was cut back by 1 base and J by 4 bases. Germline CDR1 MGHRA, CDR2 YSYEKL. The CDR3 DNA is TGCGCCAGCAGCCAAGCTGACAGGGGAAATCAGCCCCAGCATTTT. It encodes CASSQADRGNQPQHF.

The V gene is TRBV15, the J gene TRBJ2-5; the D gene is possibly TRBD2 (7 bases). The CDR3 runs to 14 residues. Trimming shortened V by 1 base and J by 4 bases, and 10 bases separated the two germline ends. Germline CDR1 and CDR2: LNHNV and YYDKDF (reference sequence). CDR3 nucleotides: TGTGCCACCAGCAGAGGGGAGGGGGGAGAGACCCAGTACTTC. Translating it yields CATSRGEGGETQYF.

This chain uses TRBV7-8 with TRBJ2-1; 8 bases agree with TRBD1. This CDR3 is 17 amino acids long. V lost 1 base, J lost 3 bases, and 8 bases stayed unmatched. Germline CDR1 SGHVS, CDR2 FQNEAQ. As DNA, the CDR3 is TGTGCCAGCAGCTTAGAAACCGGGACAGGAGGCTACAATGAGCAGTTCTTC. It translates to CASSLETGTGGYNEQFF.

This clone was counted between two and nine times. The chain combines TRBV7-2 with TRBJ1-5; tentatively, D is TRBD1 (5 bases). Trimming left V 6 bases short and J 0 bases short, with 12 bases between. The CDR3 length is 15 residues. Germline V lookup: CDR1 SGHTA, CDR2 FQGNSA. The CDR3 coding sequence is TGTGCCAGCAGGGGGGACTTGGGTAGCAATCAGCCCCAGCATTTT. Its translation: CASRGDLGSNQPQHF.

This chain joins TRBV21-1 and TRBJ2-3; the table's D call, TRBD1, was not checked against the DNA. TRBV21-1 is marked as a pseudogene. This CDR3 region has 15 residues. The CDR3 region has the DNA TGTGCCAGCAGCAATGATTCGGTCCACCACAGATACGCGTATTTT. It is translated as CASSNDSVHHRYAYF.

The chain employs TRBV15 and TRBJ2-1, with D uncertain. The CDR3 runs to 14 residues. V was trimmed by 0 bases and J by 8 bases, leaving 11 bases between them. The germline gives CDR1 LNHNV, CDR2 YYDKDF (reference sequence). The CDR3 region has the DNA TGTGCCACCAGCAGAGATCGGGTAGGAGATGAGCAGTTCTTC. Translation: CATSRDRVGDEQFF.

This chain links TRBV18 with TRBJ1-5; TRBD1 matches 8 bases. CDR3 size: 16 residues. V lost 0 bases, J lost 2 bases, and 3 bases stayed unmatched. The germline gives CDR1 KGHSH, CDR2 LQKENI. CDR3 in amino acids: CASSPPGQGGNQPQHF. The CDR3 coding sequence is TGTGCCAGCTCACCACCCGGACAGGGCGGCAATCAGCCCCAGCATTTT.

This clone was recorded only once. The chain carries TRBV27 and TRBJ2-2, with 10 bases matching TRBD2. CDR1 is MNHEY, CDR2 SMNVEV, per germline (reference sequence). There are 16 residues in the CDR3. V gave up 3 bases and J gave up 5 bases; unmatched junction bases: 6. The CDR3 DNA is TGTGCCAGCAGTTTTAGCGGGAGGTCGGGGACCGGGGAGCTGTTTTTT. Translation gives CASSFSGRSGTGELFF.